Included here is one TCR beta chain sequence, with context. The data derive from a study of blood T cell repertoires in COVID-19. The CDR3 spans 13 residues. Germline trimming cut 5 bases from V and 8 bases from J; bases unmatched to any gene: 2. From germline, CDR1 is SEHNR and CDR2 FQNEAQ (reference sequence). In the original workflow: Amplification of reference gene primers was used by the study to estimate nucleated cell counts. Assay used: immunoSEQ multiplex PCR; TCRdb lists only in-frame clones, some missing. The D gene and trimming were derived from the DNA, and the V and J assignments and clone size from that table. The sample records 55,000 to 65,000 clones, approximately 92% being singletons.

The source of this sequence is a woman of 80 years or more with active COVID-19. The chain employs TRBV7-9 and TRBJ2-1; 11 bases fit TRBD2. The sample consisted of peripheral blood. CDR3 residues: CASSQTSGDEQFF. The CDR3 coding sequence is TGTGCCAGCAGCCAGACTAGCGGGGATGAGCAGTTCTTC.